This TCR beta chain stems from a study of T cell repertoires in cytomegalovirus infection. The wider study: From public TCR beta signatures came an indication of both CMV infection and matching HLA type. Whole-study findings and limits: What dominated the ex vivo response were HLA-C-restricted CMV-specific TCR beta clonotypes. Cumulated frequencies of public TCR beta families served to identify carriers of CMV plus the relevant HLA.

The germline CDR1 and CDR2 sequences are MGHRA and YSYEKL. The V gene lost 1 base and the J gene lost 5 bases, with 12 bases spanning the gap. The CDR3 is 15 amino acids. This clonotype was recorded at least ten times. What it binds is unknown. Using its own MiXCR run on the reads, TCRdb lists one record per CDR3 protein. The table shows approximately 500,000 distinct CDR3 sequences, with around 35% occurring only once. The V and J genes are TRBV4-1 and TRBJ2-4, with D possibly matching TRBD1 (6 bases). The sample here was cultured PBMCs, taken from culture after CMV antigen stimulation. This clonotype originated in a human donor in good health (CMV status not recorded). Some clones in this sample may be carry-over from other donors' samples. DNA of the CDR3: TGCGCCAGCAGCCAAGGAATGGGGGCCCAAAACATTCAGTACTTC. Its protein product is CASSQGMGAQNIQYF.